This T cell receptor beta chain is from a study of T cell repertoires in ileal Crohn's disease. For the study at large: About half of patients got postoperative therapy: about twelve thiopurines, approximately 18 anti-TNF.

The table came from immunoSEQ multiplex PCR; TCRdb's copy has only in-frame clones and leaves some out. Seen here are 16,000 or so clones, around three quarters observed once, and the top ten hold 4% to 5%. CDR3 length: 13 amino acids. V was shortened by 5 bases and J by 1 base, with 7 bases between the two germline ends. Germline V CDR1 and CDR2: SGHTA, FQGNSA. Adults with ileal or ileocolonic Crohn's disease and an indication for resection were eligible. Sequencing was done on a sample of ileal tissue. The TCR sequence derives from an adult with Crohn's disease. The V and J genes are TRBV7-2 and TRBJ2-3; D not certain. The chain's CDR3 is CASSPSGTDTQYF. In DNA form, the CDR3 reads TGTGCCAGCAGCCCCAGCGGCACAGATACGCAGTATTTT.